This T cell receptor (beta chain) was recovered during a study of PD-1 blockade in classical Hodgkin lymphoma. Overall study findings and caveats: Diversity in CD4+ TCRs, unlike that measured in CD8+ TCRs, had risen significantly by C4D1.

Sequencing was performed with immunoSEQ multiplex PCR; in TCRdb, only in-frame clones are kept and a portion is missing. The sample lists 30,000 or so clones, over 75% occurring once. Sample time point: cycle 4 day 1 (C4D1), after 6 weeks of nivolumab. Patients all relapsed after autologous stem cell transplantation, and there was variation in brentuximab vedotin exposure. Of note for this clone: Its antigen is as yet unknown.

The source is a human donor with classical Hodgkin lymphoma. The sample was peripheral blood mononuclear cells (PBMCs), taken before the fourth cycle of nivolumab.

This chain's CDR3 is CASSQSAGRGRSDTQYF. CDR3 coding DNA: TGCGCCAGCAGTCAATCCGCCGGGCGGGGGAGGTCAGATACGCAGTATTTT. The J gene is TRBJ2-3, the V gene TRBV23-1; 7 bases map to TRBD2. TRBV23-1 is marked as an open reading frame, function uncertain. V dropped 0 bases and J dropped 4; count of bases not matched to a gene: 10. The CDR3 loop spans 17 amino acids.